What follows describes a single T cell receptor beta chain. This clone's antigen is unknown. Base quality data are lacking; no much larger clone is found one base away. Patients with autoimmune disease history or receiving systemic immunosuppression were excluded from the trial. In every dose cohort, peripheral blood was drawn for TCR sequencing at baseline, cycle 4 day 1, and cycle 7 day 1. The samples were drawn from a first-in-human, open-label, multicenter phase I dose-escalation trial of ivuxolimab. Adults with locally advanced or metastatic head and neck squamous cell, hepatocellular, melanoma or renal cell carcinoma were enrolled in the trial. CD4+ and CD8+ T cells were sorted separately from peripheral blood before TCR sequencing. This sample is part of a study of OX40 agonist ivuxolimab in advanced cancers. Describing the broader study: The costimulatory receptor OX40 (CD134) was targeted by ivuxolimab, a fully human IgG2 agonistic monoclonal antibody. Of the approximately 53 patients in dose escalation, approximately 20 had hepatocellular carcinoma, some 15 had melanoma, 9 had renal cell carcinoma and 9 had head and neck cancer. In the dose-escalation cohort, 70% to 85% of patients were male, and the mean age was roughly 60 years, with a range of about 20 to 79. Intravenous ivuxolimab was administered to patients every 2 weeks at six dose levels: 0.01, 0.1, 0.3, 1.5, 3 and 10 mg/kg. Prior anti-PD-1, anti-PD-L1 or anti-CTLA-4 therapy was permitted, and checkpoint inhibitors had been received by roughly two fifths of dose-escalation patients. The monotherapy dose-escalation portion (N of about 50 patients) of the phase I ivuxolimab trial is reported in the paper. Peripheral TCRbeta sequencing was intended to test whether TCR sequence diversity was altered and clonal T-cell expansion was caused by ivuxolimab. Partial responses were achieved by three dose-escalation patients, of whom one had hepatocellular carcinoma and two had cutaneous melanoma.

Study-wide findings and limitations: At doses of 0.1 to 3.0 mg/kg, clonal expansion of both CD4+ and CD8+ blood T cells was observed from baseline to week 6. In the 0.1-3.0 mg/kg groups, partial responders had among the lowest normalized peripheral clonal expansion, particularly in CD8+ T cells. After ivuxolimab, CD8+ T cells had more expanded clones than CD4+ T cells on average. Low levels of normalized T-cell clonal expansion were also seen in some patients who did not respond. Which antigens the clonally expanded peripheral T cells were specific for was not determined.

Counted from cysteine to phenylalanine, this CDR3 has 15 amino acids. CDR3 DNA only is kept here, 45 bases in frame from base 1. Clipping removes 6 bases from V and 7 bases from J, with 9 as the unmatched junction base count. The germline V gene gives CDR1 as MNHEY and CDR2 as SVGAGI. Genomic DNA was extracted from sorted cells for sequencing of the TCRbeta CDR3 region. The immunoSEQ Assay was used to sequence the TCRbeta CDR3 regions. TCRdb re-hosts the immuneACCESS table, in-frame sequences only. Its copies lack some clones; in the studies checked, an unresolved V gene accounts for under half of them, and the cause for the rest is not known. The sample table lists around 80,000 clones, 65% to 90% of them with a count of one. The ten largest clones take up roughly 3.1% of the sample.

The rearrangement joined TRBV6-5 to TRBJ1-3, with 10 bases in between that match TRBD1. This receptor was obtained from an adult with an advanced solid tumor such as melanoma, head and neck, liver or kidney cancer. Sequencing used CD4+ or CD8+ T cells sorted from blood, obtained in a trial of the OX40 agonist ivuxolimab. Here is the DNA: TGTGCCAGCAGCTCAGAAGGGACAGGGGCGAACACCATATATTTT. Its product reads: CASSSEGTGANTIYF.